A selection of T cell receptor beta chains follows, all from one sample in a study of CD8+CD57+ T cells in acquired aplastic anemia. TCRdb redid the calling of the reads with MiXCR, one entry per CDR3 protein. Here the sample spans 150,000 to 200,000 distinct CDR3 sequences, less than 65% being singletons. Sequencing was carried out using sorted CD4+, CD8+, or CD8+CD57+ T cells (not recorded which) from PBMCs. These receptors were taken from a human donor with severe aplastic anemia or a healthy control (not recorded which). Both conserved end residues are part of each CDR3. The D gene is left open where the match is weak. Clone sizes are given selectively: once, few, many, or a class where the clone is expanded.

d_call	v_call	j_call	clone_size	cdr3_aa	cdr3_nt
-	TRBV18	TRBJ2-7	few	CASSRESQRSYEQYF	TGTGCCAGCTCCCGTGAATCACAGCGGTCCTACGAGCAGTACTTC
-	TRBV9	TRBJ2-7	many	CASSPLPGYEQYF	TGTGCCAGCAGCCCCTTGCCCGGCTACGAGCAGTACTTC
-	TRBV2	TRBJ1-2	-	CASSEGGGAHYGYTF	TGTGCCAGCAGTGAAGGGGGGGGCGCTCACTATGGCTACACCTTC
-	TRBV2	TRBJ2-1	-	CASRSNGYSYNEQFF	TGTGCCAGCAGGTCAAACGGTTACTCCTACAATGAGCAGTTCTTC
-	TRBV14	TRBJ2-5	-	CASSQDIGIQYF	TGTGCCAGCAGCCAAGATATAGGGATCCAGTACTTC
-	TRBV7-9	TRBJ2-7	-	CASSLGSLYELHF	TGTGCCAGCAGTTTAGGGAGCCTCTACGAGCTGCACTTC
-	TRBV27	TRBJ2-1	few	CASSLLRPSSYNEQFF	TGTGCCAGCAGTTTATTGCGCCCGAGCTCCTACAATGAGCAGTTCTTC
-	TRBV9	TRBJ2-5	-	CASSVVRSGVETQYF	TGTGCCAGCAGCGTAGTACGAAGCGGCGTCGAGACCCAGTACTTC
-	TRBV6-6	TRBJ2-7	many	CASSGASYEQYF	TGTGCCAGCTCCGGGGCCTCCTACGAGCAGTACTTC
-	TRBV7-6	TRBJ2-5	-	CASSRAQGRRQETQYF	TGTGCCAGCAGCCGGGCACAGGGGAGGCGGCAAGAGACCCAGTACTTC
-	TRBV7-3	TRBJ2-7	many	CASSLNQGRYEQYF	TGTGCCAGCAGCTTAAACCAGGGGAGGTACGAGCAGTACTTC
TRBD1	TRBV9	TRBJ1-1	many	CASSIRTGMNTEAFF	TGTGCCAGCAGCATCAGGACAGGGATGAACACTGAAGCTTTCTTT
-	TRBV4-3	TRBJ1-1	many	CASSQGTANTEAFF	TGCGCCAGCAGCCAAGGGACGGCTAACACTGAAGCTTTCTTT
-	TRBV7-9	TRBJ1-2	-	CATRQHNNYGYTF	TGTGCCACTCGACAGCATAATAACTATGGCTACACCTTC
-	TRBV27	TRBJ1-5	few	CASSFREGNQPQHF	TGTGCCAGCAGTTTTCGAGAGGGCAATCAGCCCCAGCATTTT
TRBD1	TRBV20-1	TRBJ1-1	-	CSAPDRGTEAFF	TGCAGTGCTCCAGACAGGGGCACTGAAGCTTTCTTT
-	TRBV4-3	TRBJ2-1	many	CASSQWTDLSYNEQFF	TGCGCCAGCAGCCAATGGACAGACCTCTCCTACAATGAGCAGTTCTTC
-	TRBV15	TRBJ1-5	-	CATSRGGDQPQHF	TGTGCCACCAGCAGAGGTGGGGATCAGCCCCAGCATTTT
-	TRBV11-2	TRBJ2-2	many	CASSLDPFGLRTGELFF	TGTGCCAGCAGCTTAGACCCGTTCGGGTTGCGCACCGGGGAGCTGTTTTTT
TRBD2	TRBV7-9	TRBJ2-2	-	CASSPSSGRVVNTGELFF	TGTGCCAGCAGCCCATCTAGCGGGAGGGTTGTGAACACCGGGGAGCTGTTTTTT
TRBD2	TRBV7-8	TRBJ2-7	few	CASSPATSGRYEQYF	TGTGCCAGCAGCCCTGCGACTAGCGGGCGGTACGAGCAGTACTTC
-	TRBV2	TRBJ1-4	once	CASSNNEKLFF	TGTGCCAGCAGCAATAATGAAAAACTGTTTTTT
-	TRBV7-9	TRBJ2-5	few	CASSLSGETQYF	TGTGCCAGCAGCTTAAGCGGGGAGACCCAGTACTTC
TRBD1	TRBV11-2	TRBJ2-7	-	CTGTLQGDEQYF	TGTACCGGCACCCTACAGGGGGACGAGCAGTACTTC
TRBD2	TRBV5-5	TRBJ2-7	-	CASSQASGDSSYEQYF	TGTGCCAGCAGCCAAGCGAGCGGGGATAGCTCCTACGAGCAGTACTTC
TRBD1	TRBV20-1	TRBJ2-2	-	CSAPGQGNGELFF	TGCAGTGCCCCGGGACAGGGAAACGGGGAGCTGTTTTTT
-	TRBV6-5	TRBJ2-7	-	CASTLGSSYEQYF	TGTGCCAGCACCCTAGGCAGCTCCTACGAGCAGTACTTC
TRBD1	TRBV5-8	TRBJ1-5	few	CASRSGTAMNQPQHF	TGTGCCAGCAGGAGCGGGACAGCGATGAATCAGCCCCAGCATTTT
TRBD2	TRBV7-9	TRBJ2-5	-	CASSGSLAGRQETQYF	TGTGCCAGTAGTGGGAGCCTAGCGGGGAGGCAAGAGACCCAGTACTTC
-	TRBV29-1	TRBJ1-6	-	CSVAADQNSPLHF	TGCAGCGTTGCGGCGGACCAAAATTCACCCCTCCACTTT
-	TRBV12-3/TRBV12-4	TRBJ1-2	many	CASSGEGRTPNIYGYTF	TGTGCCAGCAGTGGGGAGGGTCGGACCCCCAACATCTATGGCTACACCTTC
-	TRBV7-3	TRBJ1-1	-	CASSQMAGAEAFF	TGTGCCAGCAGCCAAATGGCCGGGGCCGAAGCTTTCTTT